This T cell receptor beta chain was sequenced for a study of cytomegalovirus exposure and HLA in healthy donors. The wider study: Ancestry clustering placed about 80% of roughly 400 genotyped donors in the Caucasian-associated cluster. General observations from the study: Presence/absence results assume similar sequencing depth per donor, which may not hold. TCR beta chain V- and J-gene trimming was linked, in a later analysis, to a missense variant in DCLRE1C.

This CDR3 is 13 amino acids long. Germline V gene lookup returns CDR1 SGHDT and CDR2 YYEEEE. The V and J ends lost 2 bases and 9 bases, in that order; junction bases with no gene match: 8. Primers included in the PCR were 60 Vbeta and 13 Jbeta primers. Repertoires were generated with immunoSEQ multiplex PCR, while TCRdb's copy carries only in-frame clones and drops some. The sample records about 110,000 clones, 73% being singletons. Note on this clone: Its target is not known.

This receptor was identified in a man aged 40-49 years in good health and CMV-seronegative. V gene TRBV5-6 combines with J gene TRBJ2-7, with TRBD1 identical over 7 bases. The specimen was PBMCs. CDR3 sequence reads: CASSFYPGGAQYF. DNA for the CDR3: TGTGCCAGCAGCTTTTATCCAGGGGGTGCGCAGTACTTC. The complete variable domain, with remaining parts taken from reference TRBV5-6 and TRBJ2-7, reads DAGVTQSPTHLIKTRGQQVTLRCSPKSGHDTVSWYQQALGQGPQFIFQYYEEEERQRGNFPDRFSGHQFPNYSSELNVNALLLGDSALYLCASSFYPGGAQYFGPGTRLTVT.